Listed here are 2 T cell receptor beta chains from one sample, sequenced in a study of molecular identifiers for immune sequencing clone quantification. A single record per CDR3 protein comes from TCRdb applying MiXCR to the PCR reads. The sample lists 85,000 to 120,000 distinct CDR3 sequences, 30% to 35% occurring once. Sequenced sample: naive CD8+ T cells from blood, with Jurkat cell RNA spiked in. The sample's subset: FACS-sorted CD8+CD4-CCR7+CD45RA+ naive T cells. Receptors originate from a human donor in good health. Some libraries in this study had Jurkat cell RNA spiked in.

In its sample, this clonotype was seen many times. The CDR3, as DNA: TGCAGTGCCGTGAGAGCAGCCAAAAACATTCAGTACTTC. Its protein product is CSAVRAAKNIQYF. The rearrangement joins TRBV20-1 to TRBJ2-4; D is uncertain. Deletions cut 6 bases from V and 0 bases from J, with 9 bases between. Per the germline V gene, CDR1 is DFQATT and CDR2 is SNEGSKA (reference sequence). CDR3 size: 13 residues.

This clonotype was seen ten or more times. The V call is TRBV15, the J call TRBJ1-1; a possible D gene is TRBD1 (6 bases). CDR1 and CDR2 from the germline V gene are LNHNV and YYDKDF (reference sequence). Deletions cut 0 bases from V and 6 bases from J, with 14 bases between. This CDR3 comprises 15 residues. For the CDR3, the DNA is TGTGCCACCAGCAGAGATCAGGGGTATCTTGCTGAAGCTTTCTTT. This encodes CATSRDQGYLAEAFF.